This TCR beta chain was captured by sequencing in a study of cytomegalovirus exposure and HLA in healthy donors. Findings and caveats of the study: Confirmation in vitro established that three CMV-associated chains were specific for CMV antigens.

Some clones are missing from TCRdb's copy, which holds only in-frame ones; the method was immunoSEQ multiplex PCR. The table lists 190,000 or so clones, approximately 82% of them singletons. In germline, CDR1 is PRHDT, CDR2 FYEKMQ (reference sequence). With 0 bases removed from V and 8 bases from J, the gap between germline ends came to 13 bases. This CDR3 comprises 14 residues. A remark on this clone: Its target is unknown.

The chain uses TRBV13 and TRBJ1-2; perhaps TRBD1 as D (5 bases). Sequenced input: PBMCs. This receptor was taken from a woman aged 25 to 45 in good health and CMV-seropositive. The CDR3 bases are TGTGCCAGCAGCTTAGGCGGACCCCACAGGGGCTACACCTTC. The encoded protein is CASSLGGPHRGYTF.